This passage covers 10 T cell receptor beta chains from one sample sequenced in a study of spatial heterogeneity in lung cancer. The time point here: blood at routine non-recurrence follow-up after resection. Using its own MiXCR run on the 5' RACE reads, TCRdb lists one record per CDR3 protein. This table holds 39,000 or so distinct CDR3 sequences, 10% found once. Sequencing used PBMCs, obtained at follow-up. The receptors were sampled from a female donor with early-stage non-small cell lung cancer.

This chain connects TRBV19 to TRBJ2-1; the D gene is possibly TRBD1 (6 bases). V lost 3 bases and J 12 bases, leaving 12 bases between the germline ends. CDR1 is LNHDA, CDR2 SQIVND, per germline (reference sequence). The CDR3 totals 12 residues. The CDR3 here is CASSMGQTRQFF. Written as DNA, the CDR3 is TGTGCCAGTAGTATGGGACAAACAAGGCAGTTCTTC.

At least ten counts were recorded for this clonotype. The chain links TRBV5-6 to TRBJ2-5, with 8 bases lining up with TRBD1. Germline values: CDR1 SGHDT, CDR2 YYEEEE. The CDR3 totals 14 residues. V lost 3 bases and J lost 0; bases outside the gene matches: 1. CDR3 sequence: CASSSGQDQETQYF. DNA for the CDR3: TGTGCCAGCAGCTCGGGACAGGACCAAGAGACCCAGTACTTC.

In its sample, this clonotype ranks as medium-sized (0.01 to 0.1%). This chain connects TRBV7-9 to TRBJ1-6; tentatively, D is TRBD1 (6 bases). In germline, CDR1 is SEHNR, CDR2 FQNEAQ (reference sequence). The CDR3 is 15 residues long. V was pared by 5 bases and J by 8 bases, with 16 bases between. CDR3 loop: CASSPPGGADSPLHF. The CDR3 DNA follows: TGTGCCAGCAGCCCACCGGGGGGGGCTGATTCACCCCTCCACTTT.

The CDR3 DNA sequence: TGTGCCAGCAGTGGGACAGGGGAAGAGACCCAGTACTTC. This sequence encodes CASSGTGEETQYF. V and J are TRBV2 and TRBJ2-5; 9 nucleotides align to TRBD1. Germline trimming cut 4 bases from V and 3 bases from J; bases unmatched to any gene: 0. The germline V gene encodes CDR1 SNHLY and CDR2 FYNNEI. This CDR3 region has 13 residues.

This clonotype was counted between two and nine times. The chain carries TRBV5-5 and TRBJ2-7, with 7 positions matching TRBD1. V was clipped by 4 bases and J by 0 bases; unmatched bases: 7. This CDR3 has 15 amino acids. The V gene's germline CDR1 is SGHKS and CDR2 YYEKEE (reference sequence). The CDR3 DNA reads TGTGCCAGCAGCGTGGTGGACAGGCCCTCCTACGAGCAGTACTTC. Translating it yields CASSVVDRPSYEQYF.

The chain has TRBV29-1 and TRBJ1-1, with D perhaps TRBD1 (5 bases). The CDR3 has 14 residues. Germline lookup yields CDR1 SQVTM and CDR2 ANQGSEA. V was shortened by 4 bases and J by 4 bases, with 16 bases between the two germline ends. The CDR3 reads CSVAGGALGTEAFF. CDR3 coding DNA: TGCAGCGTTGCGGGAGGGGCGCTGGGCACTGAAGCTTTCTTT.

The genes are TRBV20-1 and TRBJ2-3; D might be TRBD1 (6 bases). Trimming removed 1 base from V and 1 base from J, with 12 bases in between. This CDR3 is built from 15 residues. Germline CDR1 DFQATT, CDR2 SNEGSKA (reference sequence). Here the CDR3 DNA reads TGCAGTGCTAGAGTGTTTAAGGGGGGCACAGATACGCAGTATTTT. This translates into CSARVFKGGTDTQYF.

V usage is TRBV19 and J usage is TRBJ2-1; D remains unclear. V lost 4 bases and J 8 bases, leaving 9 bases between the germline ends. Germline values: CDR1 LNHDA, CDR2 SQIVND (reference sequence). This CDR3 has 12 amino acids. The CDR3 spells CASSRLGYEQFF. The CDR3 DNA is TGTGCCAGTAGTAGGCTAGGTTATGAGCAGTTCTTC.

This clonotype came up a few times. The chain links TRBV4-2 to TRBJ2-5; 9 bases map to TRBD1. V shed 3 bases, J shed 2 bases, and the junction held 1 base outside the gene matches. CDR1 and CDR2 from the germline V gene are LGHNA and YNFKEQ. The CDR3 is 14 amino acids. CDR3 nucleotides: TGTGCCAGCAGCCAGGACAGGGGACAAGAGACCCAGTACTTC. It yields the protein CASSQDRGQETQYF.

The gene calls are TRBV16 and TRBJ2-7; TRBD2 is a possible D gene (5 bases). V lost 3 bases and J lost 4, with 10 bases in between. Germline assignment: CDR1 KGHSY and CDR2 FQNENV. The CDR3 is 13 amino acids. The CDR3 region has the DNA TGTGCCAGCAGCCATTCGCCGGGATACGAGCAGTACTTC. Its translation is CASSHSPGYEQYF.